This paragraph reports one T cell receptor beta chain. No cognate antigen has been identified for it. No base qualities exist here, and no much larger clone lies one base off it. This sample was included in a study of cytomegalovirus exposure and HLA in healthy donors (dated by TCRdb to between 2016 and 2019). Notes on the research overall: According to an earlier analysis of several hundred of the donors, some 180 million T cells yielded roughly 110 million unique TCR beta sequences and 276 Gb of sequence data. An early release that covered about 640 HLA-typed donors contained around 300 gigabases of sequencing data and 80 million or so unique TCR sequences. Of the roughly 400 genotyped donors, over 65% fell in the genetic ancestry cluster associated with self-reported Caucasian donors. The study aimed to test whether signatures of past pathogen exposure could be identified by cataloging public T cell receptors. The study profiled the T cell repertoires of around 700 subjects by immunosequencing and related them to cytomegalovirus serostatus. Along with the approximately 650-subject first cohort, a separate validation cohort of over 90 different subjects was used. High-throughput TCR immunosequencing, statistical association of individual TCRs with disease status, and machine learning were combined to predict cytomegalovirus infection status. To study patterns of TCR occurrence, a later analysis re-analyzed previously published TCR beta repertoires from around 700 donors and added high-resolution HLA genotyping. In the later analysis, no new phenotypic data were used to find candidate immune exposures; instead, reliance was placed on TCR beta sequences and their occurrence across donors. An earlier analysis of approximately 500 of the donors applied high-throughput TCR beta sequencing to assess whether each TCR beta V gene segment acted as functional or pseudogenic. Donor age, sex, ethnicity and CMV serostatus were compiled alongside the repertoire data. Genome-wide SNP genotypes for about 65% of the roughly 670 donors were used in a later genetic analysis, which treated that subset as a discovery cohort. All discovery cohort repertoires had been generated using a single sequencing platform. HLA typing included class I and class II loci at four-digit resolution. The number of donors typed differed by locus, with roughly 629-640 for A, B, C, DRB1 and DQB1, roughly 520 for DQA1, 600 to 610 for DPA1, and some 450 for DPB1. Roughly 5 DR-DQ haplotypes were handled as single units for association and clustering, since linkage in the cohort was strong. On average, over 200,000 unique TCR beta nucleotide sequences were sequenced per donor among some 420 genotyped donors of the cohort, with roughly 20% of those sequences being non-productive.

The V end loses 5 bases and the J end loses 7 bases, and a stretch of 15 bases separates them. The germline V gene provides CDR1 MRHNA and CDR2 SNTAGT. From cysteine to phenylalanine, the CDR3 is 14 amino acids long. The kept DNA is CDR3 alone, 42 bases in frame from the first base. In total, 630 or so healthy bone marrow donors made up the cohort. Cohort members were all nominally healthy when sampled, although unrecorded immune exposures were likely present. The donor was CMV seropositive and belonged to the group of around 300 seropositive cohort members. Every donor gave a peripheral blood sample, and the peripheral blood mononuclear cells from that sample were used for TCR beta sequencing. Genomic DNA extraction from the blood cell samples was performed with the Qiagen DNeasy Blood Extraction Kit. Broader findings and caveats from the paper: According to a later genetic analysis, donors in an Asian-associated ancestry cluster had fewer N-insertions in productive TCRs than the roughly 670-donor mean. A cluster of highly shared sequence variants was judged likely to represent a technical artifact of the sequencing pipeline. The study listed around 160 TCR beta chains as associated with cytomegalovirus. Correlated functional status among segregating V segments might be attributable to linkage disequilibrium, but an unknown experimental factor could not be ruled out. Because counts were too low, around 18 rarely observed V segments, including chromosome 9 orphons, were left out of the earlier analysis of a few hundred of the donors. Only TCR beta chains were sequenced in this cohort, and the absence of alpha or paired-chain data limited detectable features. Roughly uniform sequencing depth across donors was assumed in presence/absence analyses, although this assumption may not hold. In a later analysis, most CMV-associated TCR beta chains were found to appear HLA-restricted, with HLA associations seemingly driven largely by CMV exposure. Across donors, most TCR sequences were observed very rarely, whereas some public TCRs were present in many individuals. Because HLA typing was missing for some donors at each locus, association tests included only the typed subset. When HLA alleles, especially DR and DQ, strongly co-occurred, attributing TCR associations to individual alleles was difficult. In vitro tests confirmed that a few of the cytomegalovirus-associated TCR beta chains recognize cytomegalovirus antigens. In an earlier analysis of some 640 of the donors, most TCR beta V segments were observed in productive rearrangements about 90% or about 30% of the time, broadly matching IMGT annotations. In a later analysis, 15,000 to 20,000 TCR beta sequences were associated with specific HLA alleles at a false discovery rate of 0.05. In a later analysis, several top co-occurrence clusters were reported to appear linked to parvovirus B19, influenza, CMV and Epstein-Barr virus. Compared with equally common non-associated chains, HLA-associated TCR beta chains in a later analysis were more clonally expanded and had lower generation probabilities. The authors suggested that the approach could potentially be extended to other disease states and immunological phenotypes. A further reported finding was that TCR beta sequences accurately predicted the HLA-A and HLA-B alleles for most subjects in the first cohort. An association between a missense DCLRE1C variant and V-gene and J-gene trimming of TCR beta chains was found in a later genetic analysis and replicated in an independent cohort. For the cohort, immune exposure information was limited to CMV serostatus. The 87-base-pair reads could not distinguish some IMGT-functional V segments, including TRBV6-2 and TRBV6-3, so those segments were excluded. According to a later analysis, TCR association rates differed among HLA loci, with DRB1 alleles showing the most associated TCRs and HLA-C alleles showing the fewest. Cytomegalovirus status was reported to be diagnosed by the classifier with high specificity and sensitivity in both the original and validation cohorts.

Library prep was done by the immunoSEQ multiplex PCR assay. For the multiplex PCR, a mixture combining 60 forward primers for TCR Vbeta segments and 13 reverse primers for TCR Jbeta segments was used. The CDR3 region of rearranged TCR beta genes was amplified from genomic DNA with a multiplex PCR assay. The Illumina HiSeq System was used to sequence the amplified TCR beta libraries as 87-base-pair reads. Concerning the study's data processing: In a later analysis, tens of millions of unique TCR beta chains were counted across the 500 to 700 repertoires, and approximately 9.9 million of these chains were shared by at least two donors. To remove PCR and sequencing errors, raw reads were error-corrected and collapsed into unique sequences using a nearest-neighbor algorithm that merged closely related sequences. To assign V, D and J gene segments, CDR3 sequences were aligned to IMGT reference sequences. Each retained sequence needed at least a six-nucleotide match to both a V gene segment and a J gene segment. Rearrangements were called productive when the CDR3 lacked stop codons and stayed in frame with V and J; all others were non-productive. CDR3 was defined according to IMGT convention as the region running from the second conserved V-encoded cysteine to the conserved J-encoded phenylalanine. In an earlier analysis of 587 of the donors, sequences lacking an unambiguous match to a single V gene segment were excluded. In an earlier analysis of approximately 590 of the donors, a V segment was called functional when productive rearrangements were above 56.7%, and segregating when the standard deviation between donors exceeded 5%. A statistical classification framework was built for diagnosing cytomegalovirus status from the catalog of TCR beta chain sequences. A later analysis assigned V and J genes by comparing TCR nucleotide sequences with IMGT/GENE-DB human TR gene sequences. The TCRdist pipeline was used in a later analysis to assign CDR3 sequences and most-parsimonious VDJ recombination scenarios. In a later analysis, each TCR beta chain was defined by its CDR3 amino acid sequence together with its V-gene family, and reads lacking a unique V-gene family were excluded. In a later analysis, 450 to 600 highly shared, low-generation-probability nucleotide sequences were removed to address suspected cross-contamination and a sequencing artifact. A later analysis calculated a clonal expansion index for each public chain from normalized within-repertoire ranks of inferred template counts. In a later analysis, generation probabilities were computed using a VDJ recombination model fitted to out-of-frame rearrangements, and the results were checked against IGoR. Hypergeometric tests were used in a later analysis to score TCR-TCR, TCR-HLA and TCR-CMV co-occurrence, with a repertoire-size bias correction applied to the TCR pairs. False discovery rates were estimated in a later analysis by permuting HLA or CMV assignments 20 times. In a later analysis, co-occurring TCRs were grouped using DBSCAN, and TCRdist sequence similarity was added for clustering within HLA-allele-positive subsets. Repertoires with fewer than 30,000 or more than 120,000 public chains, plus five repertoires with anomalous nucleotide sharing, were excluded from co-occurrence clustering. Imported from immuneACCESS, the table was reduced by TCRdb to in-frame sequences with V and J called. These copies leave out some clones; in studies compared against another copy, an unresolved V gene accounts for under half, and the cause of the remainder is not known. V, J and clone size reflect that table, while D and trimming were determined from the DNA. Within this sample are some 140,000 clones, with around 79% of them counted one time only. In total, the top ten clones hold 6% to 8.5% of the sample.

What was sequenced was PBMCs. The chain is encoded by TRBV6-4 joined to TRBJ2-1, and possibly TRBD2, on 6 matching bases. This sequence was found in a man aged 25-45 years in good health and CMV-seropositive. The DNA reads TGTGCCAGCAGTCCTGGCGGGACCCCTAATGAGCAGTTCTTC. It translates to CASSPGGTPNEQFF.